The 29 T cell receptor beta chains below come from one sample, sequenced in a study of blood T cell repertoires in COVID-19. Clones were sequenced by immunoSEQ multiplex PCR, and TCRdb holds only the in-frame ones, with some missing. The table has about 170,000 clones, about 89% seen once. Material: peripheral blood. The receptors come from a man between 65 and 85 years old with acute or convalescent COVID-19.

The genes are TRBV15 and TRBJ2-2; 8 bases map to TRBD2. The trim removed 5 bases at V and 7 bases at J, leaving 15 bases unmatched. The germline CDR1 and CDR2 sequences are LNHNV and YYDKDF (reference sequence). The length of the CDR3 is 17 residues. In nucleotides, the CDR3 is TGTGCCACCAGCCCTACTCGGGAGGGGACTCAGCGCGGGGAGCTGTTTTTT. Protein product: CATSPTREGTQRGELFF.

The rearrangement uses TRBV29-1 and TRBJ1-3, with D uncertain. The germline CDR1 and CDR2 sequences are SQVTM and ANQGSEA. With 2 bases removed from V and 0 bases from J, the gap between germline ends came to 11 bases. The CDR3 consists of 15 residues. The CDR3 region is CSVENIENSGNTIYF. CDR3 sequence (DNA): TGCAGCGTTGAAAATATAGAGAACTCTGGAAACACCATATATTTT.

This clone was recorded once. J is TRBJ2-7 and V is TRBV2; 9 bases fit TRBD2. CDR1 is SNHLY and CDR2 is FYNNEI in the germline V gene. The length of the CDR3 is 14 residues. The junction had 8 bases not matched to a gene; V was cut back by 6 bases and J by 5 bases. The CDR3 DNA reads as TGTGCCAGCAGCAGCGGCGGGAGGGCCAACGAGCAGTACTTC. Protein: CASSSGGRANEQYF.

This chain joins TRBV9 and TRBJ1-6; D is unresolved. Germline V gene lookup returns CDR1 SGDLS and CDR2 YYNGEE. This CDR3 contains 13 residues. V gave up 7 bases and J gave up 7 bases, with 12 bases separating them. The CDR3 nucleotides read TGTGCCAGCGCCCGGGGTTGGAATTCACCCCTCCACTTT. Translating it yields CASARGWNSPLHF.

The chain carries TRBV7-3 and TRBJ2-3; TRBD2 matches at 7 bases. From germline, CDR1 is SGHTA and CDR2 FQGTGA. The CDR3 runs to 14 residues. V was clipped by 1 base and J by 4 bases; unmatched bases: 2. The CDR3 nucleotides are TGTGCCAGCAGCTTAAGCGGGGGATCAGATACGCAGTATTTT. Amino acids: CASSLSGGSDTQYF. The full variable domain, with the rest looked up from reference TRBV7-3 and TRBJ2-3, is GAGVSQTPSNKVTEKGKYVELRCDPISGHTALYWYRQSLGQGPEFLIYFQGTGAADDSGLPNDRFFAVRPEGSVSTLKIQRTERGDSAVYLCASSLSGGSDTQYFGPGTRLTVL.

This chain links TRBV27 with TRBJ2-1; 7 bases are a match to TRBD2. J gave up 3 bases and V 6 bases, and 8 bases lay outside the gene matches. The CDR3 loop spans 15 amino acids. CDR1 is MNHEY, CDR2 SMNVEV, per germline (reference sequence). CDR3 DNA: TGTGCCAGCAGAACCGGGACTACATACTACAATGAGCAGTTCTTC. This codes for CASRTGTTYYNEQFF.

The V and J genes are TRBV3-1 (or the pseudogene TRBV3-2) and TRBJ2-2; 7 bases fit TRBD2. Germline CDR1 LGHDT, CDR2 YNNKEL (reference sequence). V gave up 1 base and J gave up 3 bases; unmatched junction bases: 8. The CDR3 has 17 amino acids. CDR3 DNA: TGTGCCAGCAGCCAAGGAGGACGGCGGGGGTACACCGGGGAGCTGTTTTTT. The encoded protein is CASSQGGRRGYTGELFF.

This chain connects TRBV19 to TRBJ2-1, with TRBD2 matching 13 bases. Germline CDR1 and CDR2: LNHDA and SQIVND (reference sequence). V shed 10 bases and J 4 bases; nucleotides not matched to a gene: 7. The CDR3 extends over 15 amino acids. The CDR3 spells CATKGLAGPYNEQFF. The CDR3 DNA reads TGTGCCACAAAGGGACTAGCGGGGCCGTACAATGAGCAGTTCTTC.

The chain employs TRBV2 and TRBJ1-1; D is ambiguous. The CDR3 totals 14 residues. The germline CDR1 and CDR2 sequences are SNHLY and FYNNEI. Trimming took off 3 bases at V and 3 bases at J, with 11 bases between the two ends. The CDR3 region is CASSEEGGYTEAFF. CDR3 sequence (DNA): TGTGCCAGCAGTGAGGAGGGAGGGTACACTGAAGCTTTCTTT.

V and J are TRBV27 and TRBJ2-6; D is unclear. The germline V gene has CDR1 MNHEY and CDR2 SMNVEV (reference sequence). Trimming took off 6 bases at V and 0 bases at J, with 3 bases between the two ends. The CDR3 has 13 residues. CDR3 in amino acids: CASRASGANVLTF. Here the CDR3 DNA reads TGTGCCAGCAGGGCCTCTGGGGCCAACGTCCTGACTTTC. Drawing the rest from reference TRBV27 and TRBJ2-6, the complete variable domain is EAQVTQNPRYLITVTGKKLTVTCSQNMNHEYMSWYRQDPGLGLRQIYYSMNVEVTDKGDVPEGYKVSRKEKRNFPLILESPSPNQTSLYFCASRASGANVLTFGAGSRLTVL.

The chain uses TRBV7-2 and TRBJ2-5, with a tentative D call TRBD2 (6 bases). V was cut by 3 bases and J by 4 bases, with 9 bases left in between. CDR1 SGHTA and CDR2 FQGNSA come from the germline V gene. This CDR3 region has 13 residues. CDR3 amino acids: CASSFRGGETQYF. CDR3 nucleotides: TGTGCCAGCAGCTTTAGGGGAGGAGAGACCCAGTACTTC.

The V call is TRBV5-1, the J call TRBJ1-4; tentatively, D is TRBD1 (5 bases). Trimming stripped 1 base from V and 0 bases from J, with 7 bases between. The CDR3 sequence is 15 residues long. CDR1 is SGHRS and CDR2 is YFSETQ in the germline V gene. CDR3 residues: CASSLQGPTNEKLFF. The CDR3 nucleotides are TGCGCCAGCAGCTTGCAGGGCCCAACTAATGAAAAACTGTTTTTT.

V usage is TRBV6-5 and J usage is TRBJ1-5; TRBD1 aligns across 9 bases. The CDR3 has 15 residues. Germline V gene lookup returns CDR1 MNHEY and CDR2 SVGAGI. J was trimmed by 0 bases and V by 6 bases; bases with no gene match: 3. CDR3 amino acids: CASRRTGASNQPQHF. The CDR3 DNA follows: TGTGCCAGCAGACGGACAGGGGCTAGCAATCAGCCCCAGCATTTT.

The J gene is TRBJ1-4, the V gene TRBV27, with D tentatively TRBD1 (5 bases). This CDR3 contains 20 residues. Germline V gives CDR1 MNHEY, CDR2 SMNVEV (reference sequence). Trimming left V 3 bases short and J 3 bases short, with 26 bases between. CDR3 nucleotides: TGTGCCAGCAGTTTGAACTCTATGCCGGGTTCCCGGGGGGCTAATGAAAAACTGTTTTTT. This translates into CASSLNSMPGSRGANEKLFF.

This chain links TRBV5-1 with TRBJ2-7, with 12 nucleotides matching TRBD2. The CDR3 totals 14 residues. Trimming cost V 1 base and J 12 bases; bases outside gene matches: 8. The V gene's germline CDR1 is SGHRS and CDR2 YFSETQ. The CDR3 region has the DNA TGCGCCAGCAGCTTGCCGACTAGCGGGAGTGGTCTGTACTTC. Translation gives CASSLPTSGSGLYF.

The chain has TRBV19 and TRBJ1-1; D call uncertain. Germline-derived CDR1 and CDR2 are LNHDA and SQIVND (reference sequence). V dropped 6 bases and J dropped 0 bases, with 14 bases sitting between them. The CDR3 loop spans 15 amino acids. The CDR3 region is CASRLRQTMNTEAFF. As DNA, the CDR3 is TGTGCCAGTAGATTACGGCAGACAATGAACACTGAAGCTTTCTTT.

This chain uses TRBV5-1 with TRBJ2-1; weak D call: TRBD1 (5 bases). The CDR3 covers 13 residues. CDR1 SGHRS and CDR2 YFSETQ come from the germline V gene. The germline V and J ends were trimmed by 2 bases and 8 bases, with 11 bases remaining between them. CDR3 region: CASSLGKGYEQFF. CDR3 coding DNA: TGCGCCAGCAGCTTAGGCAAGGGGTATGAGCAGTTCTTC.

This chain links TRBV5-5 with TRBJ2-2; 7 bases map to TRBD1. V lost 3 bases, J lost 5 bases, and 10 bases stayed unmatched. Germline V gene data show CDR1 as SGHKS and CDR2 as YYEKEE (reference sequence). The CDR3 is 16 residues long. CDR3 bases: TGTGCCAGCAGCTGGGGTGGGACAGCCCAGACCGGGGAGCTGTTTTTT. Amino acid sequence: CASSWGGTAQTGELFF.

As regards this clone: Within the sample, other DNA sequences also encode this same CDR3. The chain links TRBV20-1 to TRBJ2-5; TRBD1 matches at 7 bases. Germline CDR1 reads DFQATT; CDR2 reads SNEGSKA (reference sequence). V shed 5 bases and J 5 bases; nucleotides not matched to a gene: 2. This CDR3 has 11 residues. CDR3 nucleotides: TGCAGTGCTGACAGGGAGGAGACCCAGTACTTC. Translating it yields CSADREETQYF.

Regarding this clone: At the DNA level, this CDR3 is encoded by other sequences in the same sample as well. The rearrangement uses TRBV5-1 and TRBJ2-1; TRBD1 might be the D (5 bases). The CDR3 consists of 14 residues. The V gene lost 4 bases and the J gene lost 1 base, with 9 bases spanning the gap. Germline lookup yields CDR1 SGHRS and CDR2 YFSETQ. The CDR3 DNA reads as TGCGCCAGCAGCCTTCAGGGTTCCTACAATGAGCAGTTCTTC. Translated: CASSLQGSYNEQFF.

The chain joins TRBV4-1 to TRBJ1-2, with D perhaps matching TRBD1 (5 bases). The CDR3 runs 15 residues. Trimming took off 0 bases at V and 3 bases at J, with 11 bases between the two ends. CDR1 and CDR2 (germline): MGHRA, YSYEKL. In DNA, the CDR3 is TGCGCCAGCAGCCAAGATCCAACAGGAGACTATGGCTACACCTTC. Encoded protein: CASSQDPTGDYGYTF.

The sample holds a few counts of this clone. The chain couples TRBV21-1 to TRBJ2-7; TRBD1 is taken as the D call from the table, unchecked against the DNA. TRBV21-1 is annotated as a pseudogene. The CDR3 length is 18 residues. The CDR3 coding sequence is TGTGCCAGCAAGCAAGGGGACAGGTACCGTCCGGGCTCCTACGAGCAGTACTTC. Translation gives CASKQGDRYRPGSYEQYF.

The chain recombines TRBV4-3 with TRBJ2-3; D unclear. Trimming pared 0 bases from V and 3 bases from J, leaving 19 bases between. The CDR3 extends over 18 amino acids. Germline V gene data show CDR1 as LGHNA and CDR2 as YSLEER. In nucleotides, the CDR3 is TGCGCCAGCAGCCAAGATATCGGGTACGGTGTGGCGACAGATACGCAGTATTTT. As protein: CASSQDIGYGVATDTQYF.

The chain has TRBV9 and TRBJ1-2, with D possibly TRBD1 on 6 matching bases. The length of the CDR3 is 13 residues. V lost 4 bases and J lost 1, with 8 bases in between. Germline V lookup: CDR1 SGDLS, CDR2 YYNGEE. CDR3 DNA sequence: TGTGCCAGCAGCAACAGGGTTAACTATGGCTACACCTTC. Translated, it gives CASSNRVNYGYTF.

In its sample, this clone was seen a few times. This chain connects TRBV20-1 to TRBJ1-1, with 9 bases aligning to TRBD1. The CDR3 has 11 residues. V shed 6 bases, J shed 6 bases, and the junction held 2 bases outside the gene matches. The V gene's germline CDR1 is DFQATT and CDR2 SNEGSKA (reference sequence). The CDR3 protein is CSARDRAEAFF. CDR3 nucleotide sequence: TGCAGTGCCCGGGACAGGGCTGAAGCTTTCTTT.

This clone was counted ten times or more. The chain links TRBV5-4 to TRBJ2-6, with a tentative D call TRBD2 (5 bases). The CDR3 runs 16 residues. Germline V gene sequence: CDR1 SGHNT, CDR2 YYREEE (reference sequence). The V end lost 4 bases, the J end lost 0 bases, and 11 bases lay between the germline ends. CDR3 protein: CASSPDGGSGANVLTF. CDR3 coding DNA: TGTGCCAGCAGCCCTGATGGAGGCTCTGGGGCCAACGTCCTGACTTTC.

The chain links TRBV27 to TRBJ1-2; unclear D gene. The CDR3 runs to 13 residues. Germline V gives CDR1 MNHEY, CDR2 SMNVEV (reference sequence). Trimming removed 8 bases at V and 1 base at J, with 11 bases between. CDR3 in DNA: TGTGCCAGCGGCCACGGGATTAACTATGGCTACACCTTC. Protein: CASGHGINYGYTF.

The chain employs TRBV28 and TRBJ2-3; 9 nucleotides agree with TRBD2. Losses at the gene ends were 6 bases for V and 6 bases for J; bases not matched to a gene: 10. CDR3 length: 15 residues. The germline V gene encodes CDR1 MDHEN and CDR2 SYDVKM. This CDR3 is CASRMPSGRWDTQYF. The CDR3 DNA reads TGTGCCAGCAGAATGCCCAGCGGGAGGTGGGATACGCAGTATTTT. The full variable domain, in which reference TRBV28 and TRBJ2-3 provide the parts outside the CDR3, is DVKVTQSSRYLVKRTGEKVFLECVQDMDHENMFWYRQDPGLGLRLIYFSYDVKMKEKGDIPEGYSVSREKKERFSLILESASTNQTSMYLCASRMPSGRWDTQYFGPGTRLTVL.

On this clone: Other DNA sequences in this specimen translate into the identical CDR3. The chain carries TRBV10-3 and TRBJ2-1; the D is unclear. This CDR3 is 13 amino acids long. The V gene's germline CDR1 is ENHRY and CDR2 SYGVKD. Trimming cost V 4 bases and J 10 bases, with 14 bases left between them. CDR3 nucleotide sequence: TGTGCCATCAGTGCTGGGCCACCTGGGGAGCAGTTCTTC. Its translation is CAISAGPPGEQFF.